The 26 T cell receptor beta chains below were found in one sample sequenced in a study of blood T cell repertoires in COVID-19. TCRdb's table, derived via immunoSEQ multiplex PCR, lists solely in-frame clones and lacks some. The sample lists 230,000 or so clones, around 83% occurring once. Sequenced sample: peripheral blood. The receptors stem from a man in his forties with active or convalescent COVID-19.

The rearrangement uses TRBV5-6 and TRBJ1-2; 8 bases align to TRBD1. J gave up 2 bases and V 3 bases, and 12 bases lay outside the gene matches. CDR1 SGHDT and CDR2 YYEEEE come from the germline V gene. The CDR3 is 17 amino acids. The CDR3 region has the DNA TGTGCCAGCAGCTCCTTTTCTGGCGACAGGGGAAACTATGGCTACACCTTC. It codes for CASSSFSGDRGNYGYTF.

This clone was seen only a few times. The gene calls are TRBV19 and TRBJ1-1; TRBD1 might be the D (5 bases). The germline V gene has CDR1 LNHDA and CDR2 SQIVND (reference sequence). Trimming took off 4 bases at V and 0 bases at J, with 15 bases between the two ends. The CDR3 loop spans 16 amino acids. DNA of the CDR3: TGTGCCAGTAGTAAATCCCCGACAGATTTGAACACTGAAGCTTTCTTT. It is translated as CASSKSPTDLNTEAFF.

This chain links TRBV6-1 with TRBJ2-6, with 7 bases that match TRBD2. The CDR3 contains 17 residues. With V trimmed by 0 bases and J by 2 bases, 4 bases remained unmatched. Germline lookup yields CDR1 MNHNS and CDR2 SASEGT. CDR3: CASSEALGGAGANVLTF. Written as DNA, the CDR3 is TGTGCCAGCAGTGAAGCGTTGGGGGGGGCTGGGGCCAACGTCCTGACTTTC.

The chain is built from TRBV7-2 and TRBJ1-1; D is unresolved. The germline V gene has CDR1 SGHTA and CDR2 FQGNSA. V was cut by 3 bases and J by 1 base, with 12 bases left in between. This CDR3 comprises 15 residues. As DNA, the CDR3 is TGTGCCAGCAGCTTCCCCGGGATTTCGAACACTGAAGCTTTCTTT. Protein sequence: CASSFPGISNTEAFF.

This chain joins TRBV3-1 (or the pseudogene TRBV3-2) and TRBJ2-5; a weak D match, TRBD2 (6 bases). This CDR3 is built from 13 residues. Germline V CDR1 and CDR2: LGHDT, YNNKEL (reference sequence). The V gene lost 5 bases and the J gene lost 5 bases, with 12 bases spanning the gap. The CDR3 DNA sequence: TGTGCCAGCAGCTTGGGACTCCGGGAGACCCAGTACTTC. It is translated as CASSLGLRETQYF.

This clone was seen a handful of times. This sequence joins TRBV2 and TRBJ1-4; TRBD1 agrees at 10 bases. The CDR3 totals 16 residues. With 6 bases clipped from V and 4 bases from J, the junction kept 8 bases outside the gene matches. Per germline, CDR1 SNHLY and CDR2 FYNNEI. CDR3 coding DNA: TGTGCCAGCAGGACAGGGGGCGGAGGGTTTAATGAAAAACTGTTTTTT. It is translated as CASRTGGGGFNEKLFF. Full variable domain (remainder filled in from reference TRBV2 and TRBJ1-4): EPEVTQTPSHQVTQMGQEVILRCVPISNHLYFYWYRQILGQKVEFLVSFYNNEISEKSEIFDDQFSVERPDGSNFTLKIRSTKLEDSAMYFCASRTGGGGFNEKLFFGSGTQLSVL.

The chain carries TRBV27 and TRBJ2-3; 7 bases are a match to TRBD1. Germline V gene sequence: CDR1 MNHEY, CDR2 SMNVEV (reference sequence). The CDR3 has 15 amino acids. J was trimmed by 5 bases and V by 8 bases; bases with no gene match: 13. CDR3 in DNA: TGTGCCAGCGGAACCACAGGGGTGTCAAGAGATACGCAGTATTTT. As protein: CASGTTGVSRDTQYF.

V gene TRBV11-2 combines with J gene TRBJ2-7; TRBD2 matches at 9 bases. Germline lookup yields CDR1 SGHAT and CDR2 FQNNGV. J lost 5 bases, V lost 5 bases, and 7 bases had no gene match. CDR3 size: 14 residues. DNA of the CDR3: TGTGCCAGCAGCCCCAGGGCGGGAGGGGACGAGCAGTACTTC. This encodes CASSPRAGGDEQYF.

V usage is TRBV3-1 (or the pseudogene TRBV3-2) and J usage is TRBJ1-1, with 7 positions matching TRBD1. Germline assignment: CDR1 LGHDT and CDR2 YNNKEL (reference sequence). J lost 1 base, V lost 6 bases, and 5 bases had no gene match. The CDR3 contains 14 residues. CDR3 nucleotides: TGTGCCAGCAGTTTCGACAGGGCGAACACTGAAGCTTTCTTT. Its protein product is CASSFDRANTEAFF.

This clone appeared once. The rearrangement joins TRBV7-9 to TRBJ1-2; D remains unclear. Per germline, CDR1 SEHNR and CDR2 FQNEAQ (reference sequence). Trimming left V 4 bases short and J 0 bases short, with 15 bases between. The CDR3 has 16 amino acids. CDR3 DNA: TGTGCCAGCAGCTCAGGTCACTCGACCGCTAACTATGGCTACACCTTC. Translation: CASSSGHSTANYGYTF.

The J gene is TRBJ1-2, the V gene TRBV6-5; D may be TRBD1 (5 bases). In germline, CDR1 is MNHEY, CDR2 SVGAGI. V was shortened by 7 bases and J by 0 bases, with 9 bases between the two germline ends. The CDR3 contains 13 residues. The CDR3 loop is CASTPGSNYGYTF. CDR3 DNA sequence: TGTGCCAGCACCCCAGGGTCTAACTATGGCTACACCTTC.

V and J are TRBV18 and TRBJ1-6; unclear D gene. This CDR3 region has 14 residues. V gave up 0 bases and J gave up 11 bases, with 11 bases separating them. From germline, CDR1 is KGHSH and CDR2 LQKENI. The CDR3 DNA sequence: TGTGCCAGCTCACCACCAGAGCGGGGAACACCCCTCCACTTT. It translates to CASSPPERGTPLHF.

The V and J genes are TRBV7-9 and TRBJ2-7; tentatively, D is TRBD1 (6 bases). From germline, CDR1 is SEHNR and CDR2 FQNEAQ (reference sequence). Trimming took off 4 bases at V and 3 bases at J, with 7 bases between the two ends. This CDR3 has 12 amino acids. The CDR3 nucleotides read TGTGCCAGCAGCTACAGGGACTACGAGCAGTACTTC. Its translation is CASSYRDYEQYF.

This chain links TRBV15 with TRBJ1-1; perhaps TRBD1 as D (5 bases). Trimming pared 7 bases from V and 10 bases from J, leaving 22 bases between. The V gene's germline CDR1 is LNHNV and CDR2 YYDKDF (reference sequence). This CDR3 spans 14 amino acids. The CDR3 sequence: CATTLEPGGALAFF. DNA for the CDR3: TGTGCCACCACCTTAGAGCCGGGAGGGGCATTAGCTTTCTTT.

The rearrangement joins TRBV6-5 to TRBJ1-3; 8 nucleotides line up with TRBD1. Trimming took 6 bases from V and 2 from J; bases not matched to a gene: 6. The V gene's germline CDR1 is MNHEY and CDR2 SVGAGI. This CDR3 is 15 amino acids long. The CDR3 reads CASSPMGQAGNTIYF. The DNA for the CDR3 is TGTGCCAGCAGCCCGATGGGACAGGCTGGAAACACCATATATTTT.

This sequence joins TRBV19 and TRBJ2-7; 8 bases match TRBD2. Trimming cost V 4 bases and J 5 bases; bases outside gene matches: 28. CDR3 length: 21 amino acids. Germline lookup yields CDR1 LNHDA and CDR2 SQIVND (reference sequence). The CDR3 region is CASSNPMPGHIPGLVSHEQYF. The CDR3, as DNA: TGTGCCAGTAGTAACCCCATGCCGGGACATATACCGGGACTAGTAAGCCACGAGCAGTACTTC.

The CDR3 region is CASSLDRGPNQPQHF. In DNA form, the CDR3 reads TGTGCCAGCAGCTTAGACAGGGGCCCAAATCAGCCCCAGCATTTT. The chain couples TRBV7-9 to TRBJ1-5; TRBD1 agrees at 7 bases. Per germline, CDR1 SEHNR and CDR2 FQNEAQ (reference sequence). J was trimmed by 4 bases and V by 1 base; bases with no gene match: 4. There are 15 residues in the CDR3.

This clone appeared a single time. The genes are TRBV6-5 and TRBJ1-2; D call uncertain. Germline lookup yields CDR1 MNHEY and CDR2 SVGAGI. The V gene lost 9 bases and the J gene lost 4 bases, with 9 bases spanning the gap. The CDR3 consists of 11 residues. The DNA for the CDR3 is TGTGCCAGGATCGGGTCCTATGGCTACACCTTC. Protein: CARIGSYGYTF.

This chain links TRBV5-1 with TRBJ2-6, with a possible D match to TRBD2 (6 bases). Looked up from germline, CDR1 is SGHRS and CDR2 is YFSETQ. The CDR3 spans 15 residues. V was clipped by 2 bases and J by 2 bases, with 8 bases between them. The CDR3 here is CASSFSGPGANVLTF. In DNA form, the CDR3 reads TGCGCCAGCAGCTTCAGCGGGCCTGGGGCCAACGTCCTGACTTTC.

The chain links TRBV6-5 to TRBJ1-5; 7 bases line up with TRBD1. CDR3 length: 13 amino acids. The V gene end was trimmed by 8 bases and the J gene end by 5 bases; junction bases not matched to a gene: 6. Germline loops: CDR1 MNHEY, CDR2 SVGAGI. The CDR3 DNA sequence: TGTGCCAGCGGCAGGGGGTGGGATCAGCCCCAGCATTTT. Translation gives CASGRGWDQPQHF.

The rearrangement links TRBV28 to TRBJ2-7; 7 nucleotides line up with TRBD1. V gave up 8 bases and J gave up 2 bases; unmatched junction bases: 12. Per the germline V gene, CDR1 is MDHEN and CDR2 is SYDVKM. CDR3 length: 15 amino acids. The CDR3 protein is CASYSLGDSTYEQYF. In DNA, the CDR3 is TGTGCCAGCTATTCGTTGGGGGACAGCACCTACGAGCAGTACTTC.

CDR3 sequence reads: CASSPSSTGNNEKLFF. CDR3 DNA: TGTGCCAGCTCACCTTCCTCGACAGGAAATAATGAAAAACTGTTTTTT. The chain couples TRBV18 to TRBJ1-4, with D maybe TRBD1 (6 bases). V was clipped by 3 bases and J by 4 bases, with 15 bases between them. Per germline, CDR1 KGHSH and CDR2 LQKENI. CDR3 length: 16 residues. Full variable domain (outside the CDR3, taken from reference TRBV18 and TRBJ1-4): NAGVMQNPRHLVRRRGQEARLRCSPMKGHSHVYWYRQLPEEGLKFMVYLQKENIIDESGMPKERFSAEFPKEGPSILRIQQVVRGDSAAYFCASSPSSTGNNEKLFFGSGTQLSVL.

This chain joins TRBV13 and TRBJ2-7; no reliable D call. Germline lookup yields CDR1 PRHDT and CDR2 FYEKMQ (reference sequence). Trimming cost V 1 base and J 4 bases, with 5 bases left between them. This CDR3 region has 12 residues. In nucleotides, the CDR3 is TGTGCCAGCAGCTTAGCCGGGTACGAGCAGTACTTC. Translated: CASSLAGYEQYF.

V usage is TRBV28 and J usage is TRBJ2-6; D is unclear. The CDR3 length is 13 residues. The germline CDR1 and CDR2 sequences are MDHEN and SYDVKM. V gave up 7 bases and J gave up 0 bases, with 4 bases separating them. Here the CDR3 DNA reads TGTGCCAGCACTGTCTCTGGGGCCAACGTCCTGACTTTC. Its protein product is CASTVSGANVLTF.

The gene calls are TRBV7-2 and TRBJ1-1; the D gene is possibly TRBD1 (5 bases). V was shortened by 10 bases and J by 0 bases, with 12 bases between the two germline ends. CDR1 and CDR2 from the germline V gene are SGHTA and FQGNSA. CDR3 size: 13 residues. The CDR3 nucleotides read TGTGCCACCCTACAGGTCTTGAACACTGAAGCTTTCTTT. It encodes CATLQVLNTEAFF.

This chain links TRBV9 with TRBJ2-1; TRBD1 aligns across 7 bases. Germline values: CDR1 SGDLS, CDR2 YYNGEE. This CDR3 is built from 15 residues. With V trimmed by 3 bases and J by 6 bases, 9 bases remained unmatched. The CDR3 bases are TGTGCCAGCAGCGCCCCCGGGACAGTCACCAATGAGCAGTTCTTC. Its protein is CASSAPGTVTNEQFF.